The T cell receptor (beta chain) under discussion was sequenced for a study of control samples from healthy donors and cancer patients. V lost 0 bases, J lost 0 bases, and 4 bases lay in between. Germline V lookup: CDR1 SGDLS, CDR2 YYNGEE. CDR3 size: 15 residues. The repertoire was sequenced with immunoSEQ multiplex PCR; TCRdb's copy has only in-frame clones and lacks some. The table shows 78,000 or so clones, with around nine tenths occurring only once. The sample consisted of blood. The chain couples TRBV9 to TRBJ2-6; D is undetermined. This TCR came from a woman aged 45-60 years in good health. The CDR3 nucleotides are TGTGCCAGCAGCGTAGGGACCTCTGGGGCCAACGTCCTGACTTTC. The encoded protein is CASSVGTSGANVLTF.